Below, 5 T cell receptor beta chains from the same sample are listed, as sequenced in a study of blood T cell repertoires in COVID-19. Measured with immunoSEQ multiplex PCR; TCRdb has only the in-frame clones, and not every one. The sample has about 46,000 clones; 70% to 90% are singletons. The sequenced sample consisted of peripheral blood. The source is a human donor in a cohort sampled during active COVID-19. The donor label of this sample is uncertain.

By its share, this clone is medium-sized. The chain combines TRBV24-1 with TRBJ1-6; D is possibly TRBD1 (5 bases). The V gene lost 9 bases and the J gene lost 7 bases, with 21 bases spanning the gap. Germline V gene lookup returns CDR1 KGHDR and CDR2 SFDVKD. CDR3 length equals 16 residues. As DNA, the CDR3 is TGTGCCACCCAGTTGGGGCCGGGCGACTTGAATTCACCCCTCCACTTT. As protein: CATQLGPGDLNSPLHF.

The V and J genes are TRBV7-9 and TRBJ2-1; maybe TRBD1 (6 bases). The germline V gene encodes CDR1 SEHNR and CDR2 FQNEAQ (reference sequence). Trimming shortened V by 5 bases and J by 0 bases, and 11 bases separated the two germline ends. The CDR3 is 15 residues long. In nucleotides, the CDR3 is TGTGCCAGCAGCCTTGGGGGCCACTCCTACAATGAGCAGTTCTTC. Protein: CASSLGGHSYNEQFF.

The chain recombines TRBV19 with TRBJ2-1; unclear D gene. Per germline, CDR1 LNHDA and CDR2 SQIVND (reference sequence). The CDR3 consists of 15 residues. V lost 7 bases, J lost 0 bases, and 13 bases lay in between. DNA of the CDR3: TGTGCCAGTACCGTCGACACCGGCTCCTACAATGAGCAGTTCTTC. This codes for CASTVDTGSYNEQFF.

Only one count was recorded for this clone. J is TRBJ1-1 and V is TRBV9, with D perhaps TRBD1 (6 bases). V dropped 3 bases and J dropped 0 bases, with 9 bases sitting between them. CDR3 length equals 14 residues. Germline values: CDR1 SGDLS, CDR2 YYNGEE. The CDR3 here is CASSATGLNTEAFF. The CDR3 DNA reads as TGTGCCAGCAGCGCCACAGGGCTGAACACTGAAGCTTTCTTT. Together with reference TRBV9 and TRBJ1-1, the CDR3 gives the full variable domain: DSGVTQTPKHLITATGQRVTLRCSPRSGDLSVYWYQQSLDQGLQFLIQYYNGEERAKGNILERFSAQQFPDLHSELNLSSLELGDSALYFCASSATGLNTEAFFGQGTRLTVV.

This clone was seen only a few times. The chain has TRBV28 and TRBJ1-2; 7 bases map to TRBD1. The ends lost 5 bases at V and 2 bases at J; junction bases unmatched: 2. The CDR3 runs 13 residues. Germline CDR1 reads MDHEN; CDR2 reads SYDVKM. The CDR3 reads CASSLTGNYGYTF. The CDR3 DNA sequence: TGTGCCAGCAGTCTGACAGGGAACTATGGCTACACCTTC.